Presented here are 6 T cell receptor beta chains from one specimen sequenced in a study of response to subunit inactivated influenza vaccine. TCRdb called the RT-PCR reads again in MiXCR, with one record for every CDR3 protein. Among roughly 650,000 distinct CDR3 sequences, around 14% were seen once, and the ten largest hold roughly 11%. The input for sequencing was PBMCs from blood, taken approximately 13 days after vaccination. These receptors all come from a man in his fifties or sixties who received an inactivated influenza vaccine.

This clonotype was seen a few times. The V gene is TRBV7-2, the J gene TRBJ2-7; 7 bases are shared with TRBD2. After removal of 1 base from V and 0 bases from J, the junction contained 6 bases not matched to a gene. Germline CDR1 SGHTA, CDR2 FQGNSA. This CDR3 has 16 residues. DNA for the CDR3: TGTGCCAGCAGCTTAGGTCCAGCGGGATACTCCTACGAGCAGTACTTC. It is translated as CASSLGPAGYSYEQYF.

CDR3 sequence (DNA): TGCAGTGCTGAAACAGGGTACAATGAGCAGTTCTTC. Protein sequence: CSAETGYNEQFF. The chain combines TRBV20-1 with TRBJ2-1; D perhaps matches TRBD1 (6 bases). Trimming shortened V by 5 bases and J by 4 bases, and 9 bases separated the two germline ends. Per germline, CDR1 DFQATT and CDR2 SNEGSKA (reference sequence). The CDR3 is 12 amino acids.

At least ten counts were recorded for this clonotype. V usage is TRBV3-1 and J usage is TRBJ2-5; no reliable D call. Trimming pared 0 bases from V and 7 bases from J, leaving 0 bases between. CDR3 length: 10 amino acids. Germline V lookup: CDR1 LGHDT, CDR2 YNNKEL (reference sequence). The CDR3 sequence is CASSQETQYF. Here the CDR3 DNA reads TGTGCCAGCAGCCAAGAGACCCAGTACTTC.

This sequence joins TRBV3-1 and TRBJ2-3; D is uncertain. V dropped 5 bases and J dropped 5 bases, with 20 bases sitting between them. The CDR3 has 16 amino acids. Per germline, CDR1 LGHDT and CDR2 YNNKEL (reference sequence). The CDR3 is CASSKRTRPELDTQYF. CDR3 nucleotides: TGTGCCAGCAGCAAGAGAACGCGTCCCGAATTAGATACGCAGTATTTT.

The chain links TRBV5-5 to TRBJ2-1; 7 nucleotides match TRBD1. V shed 3 bases, J shed 7 bases, and the junction held 10 bases outside the gene matches. CDR3 length equals 15 residues. Germline values: CDR1 SGHKS, CDR2 YYEKEE (reference sequence). The chain's CDR3 is CASSWGQSQGNEQFF. The CDR3 DNA is TGTGCCAGCAGCTGGGGACAGTCCCAGGGGAATGAGCAGTTCTTC.

The J gene is TRBJ2-7, the V gene TRBV5-1; the D call may be TRBD1 or TRBD2 (5 bases each). This CDR3 comprises 14 residues. The germline V and J ends were trimmed by 4 bases and 2 bases, with 13 bases remaining between them. In germline, CDR1 is SGHRS, CDR2 YFSETQ. In DNA, the CDR3 is TGCGCCAGCAGCCACGGGACGTTGACCTACGAGCAGTACTTC. Protein sequence: CASSHGTLTYEQYF.